A single sample gave rise to the 12 T cell receptor beta chains below, sequenced in a study of blood T cell repertoires in COVID-19. Produced via immunoSEQ multiplex PCR; TCRdb's table is partial and in-frame only. The sample shows under 100,000 clones, 90% of them seen only once. Sequenced material: peripheral blood. Receptors originate from a middle-aged man with acute or convalescent COVID-19.

The chain carries TRBV4-1 and TRBJ2-1; 7 positions agree with TRBD2. CDR1 MGHRA and CDR2 YSYEKL come from the germline V gene. With V trimmed by 4 bases and J by 7 bases, 16 bases remained unmatched. The CDR3 length is 17 residues. CDR3 sequence: CASSRGGLSSLGNEQFF. The CDR3 DNA is TGCGCCAGCAGCCGGGGGGGACTATCAAGCCTGGGTAATGAGCAGTTCTTC.

There are a few counts of this clone. The chain couples TRBV6-2 or TRBV6-3 to TRBJ1-1, with D possibly being TRBD1 (5 bases). This CDR3 comprises 17 residues. Germline V gives CDR1 MNHEY, CDR2 SVGEGT. V was trimmed by 6 bases and J by 2 bases, leaving 22 bases between them. In nucleotides, the CDR3 is TGTGCCAGCAGCCCCGGGGGTCCCGGGACCTTAAACACTGAAGCTTTCTTT. This translates into CASSPGGPGTLNTEAFF.

The chain couples TRBV19 to TRBJ2-5; TRBD1 aligns across 8 bases. J lost 4 bases, V lost 6 bases, and 10 bases had no gene match. CDR3 length: 15 residues. Germline CDR1 is LNHDA and CDR2 is SQIVND (reference sequence). CDR3 DNA: TGTGCCAGTAGATACTCAGGGGGCGCGGGAGAGACCCAGTACTTC. It codes for CASRYSGGAGETQYF. Supplemented by reference TRBV19 and TRBJ2-5, the full variable domain reads DGGITQSPKYLFRKEGQNVTLSCEQNLNHDAMYWYRQDPGQGLRLIYYSQIVNDFQKGDIAEGYSVSREKKESFPLTVTSAQKNPTAFYLCASRYSGGAGETQYFGPGTRLLVL.

This chain connects TRBV6-5 to TRBJ2-7; 13 positions agree with TRBD2. Germline trimming cut 6 bases from V and 4 bases from J; bases unmatched to any gene: 6. Germline V gene data show CDR1 as MNHEY and CDR2 as SVGAGI. This CDR3 has 15 amino acids. The DNA of the CDR3 is TGTGCCAGCAGGCTACTAGCGGGAGGGACTTACGAGCAGTACTTC. It codes for CASRLLAGGTYEQYF.

This clone showed up just once. J is TRBJ2-1 and V is TRBV5-8; TRBD2 agrees at 11 bases. Germline-derived CDR1 and CDR2 are SGHTS and YDEGEE. The junction had 6 bases not matched to a gene; V was cut back by 0 bases and J by 4 bases. The CDR3 is 17 residues long. The CDR3 nucleotides read TGTGCCAGCAGCTTGGACTCAGGGACTAGCGGATACAATGAGCAGTTCTTC. Protein product: CASSLDSGTSGYNEQFF.

The chain employs TRBV19 and TRBJ1-3; D is undetermined. V gave up 3 bases and J gave up 0 bases, with 9 bases separating them. The CDR3 sequence is 15 residues long. Germline V CDR1 and CDR2: LNHDA, SQIVND (reference sequence). The CDR3 sequence: CASSIGSVSGNTIYF. The DNA for the CDR3 is TGTGCCAGTAGTATTGGTAGCGTCTCTGGAAACACCATATATTTT. Variable domain in full (rest from reference TRBV19 and TRBJ1-3): DGGITQSPKYLFRKEGQNVTLSCEQNLNHDAMYWYRQDPGQGLRLIYYSQIVNDFQKGDIAEGYSVSREKKESFPLTVTSAQKNPTAFYLCASSIGSVSGNTIYFGEGSWLTVV.

Regarding this clone: The junction differs from germline at one of its ends, possibly a read error. The chain employs TRBV5-1 and TRBJ2-3, with 10 positions matching TRBD2. The CDR3 covers 17 residues. Germline values: CDR1 SGHRS, CDR2 YFSETQ. The chain's CDR3 is CASSLGRTSGSTDTQYF. CDR3 nucleotide sequence: TGCGCCAGCAGTTTGGGTAGGACTAGCGGCTCCACAGATACGCAGTATTTT.

The V and J genes are TRBV27 and TRBJ2-1, with 8 nucleotides matching TRBD2. From germline, CDR1 is MNHEY and CDR2 SMNVEV (reference sequence). The V and J ends lost 5 bases and 5 bases, in that order; junction bases with no gene match: 17. The CDR3 length is 18 residues. Here the CDR3 DNA reads TGTGCCAGCAGTCCGAAGGGGTTTACGGGAGGGAATAACAATGAGCAGTTCTTC. Encoded protein: CASSPKGFTGGNNNEQFF.

The chain couples TRBV3-1 (or the pseudogene TRBV3-2) to TRBJ1-1; D gene ambiguous. Between the trimmed V and J ends, which lost 4 bases and 1 base, there was a span of 13 bases. The V gene's germline CDR1 is LGHDT and CDR2 YNNKEL (reference sequence). CDR3 length equals 15 residues. CDR3 in DNA: TGTGCCAGCAGCCTCGGGTTGGCATGGAACACTGAAGCTTTCTTT. It codes for CASSLGLAWNTEAFF.

This sequence joins TRBV27 and TRBJ1-5; D remains ambiguous. V was cut by 6 bases and J by 6 bases, with 18 bases left in between. Per germline, CDR1 MNHEY and CDR2 SMNVEV (reference sequence). The CDR3 is 15 amino acids. The CDR3 protein is CASSPRGNLGQPQHF. The CDR3 DNA reads TGTGCCAGCAGCCCCCGCGGGAATCTCGGTCAGCCCCAGCATTTT.

The rearrangement links TRBV6-4 to TRBJ2-3, with 8 bases aligning to TRBD1. Germline lookup yields CDR1 MRHNA and CDR2 SNTAGT. The CDR3 consists of 15 residues. V was clipped by 0 bases and J by 1 base; unmatched bases: 0. The CDR3 region has the DNA TGTGCCAGCAGTGACTCGGGACAGGGCACAGATACGCAGTATTTT. It encodes CASSDSGQGTDTQYF.

The chain uses TRBV12-3 or TRBV12-4 and TRBJ1-3; no definite D call. V lost 9 bases to trimming and J lost 4 bases, with 13 bases between them. This CDR3 spans 13 amino acids. This chain's CDR3 is CASMRGGGNTIYF. In DNA form, the CDR3 reads TGTGCCAGTATGAGAGGCGGCGGAAACACCATATATTTT.